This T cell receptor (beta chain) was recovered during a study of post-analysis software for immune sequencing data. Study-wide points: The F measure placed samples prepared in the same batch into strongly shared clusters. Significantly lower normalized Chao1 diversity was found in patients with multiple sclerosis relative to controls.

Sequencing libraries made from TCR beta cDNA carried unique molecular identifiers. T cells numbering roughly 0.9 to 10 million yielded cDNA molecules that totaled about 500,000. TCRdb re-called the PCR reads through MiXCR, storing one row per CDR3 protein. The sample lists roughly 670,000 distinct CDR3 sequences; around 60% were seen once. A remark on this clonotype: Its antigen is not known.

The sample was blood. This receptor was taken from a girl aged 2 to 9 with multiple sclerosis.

The CDR3 loop is CSARVPSGSTGELFF. The CDR3 coding sequence is TGCAGTGCTAGAGTGCCCAGCGGGAGTACCGGGGAGCTGTTTTTT. V and J are TRBV20-1 and TRBJ2-2, with 8 bases matching TRBD2. V lost 1 base, J lost 5 bases, and 6 bases stayed unmatched. This CDR3 is built from 15 residues. Germline lookup yields CDR1 DFQATT and CDR2 SNEGSKA (reference sequence).